This record looks at one T cell receptor (beta chain) sequence and its context. The CDR3 sequence is 11 residues long. Trimming took off 6 bases at V and 7 bases at J, with 9 bases between the two ends. Germline lookup yields CDR1 MNHEY and CDR2 SVGAGI. The data are from a study of preoperative IRX-2 immunotherapy in early breast cancer. Sequencing was performed with immunoSEQ multiplex PCR; in TCRdb, only in-frame clones are kept and a portion is missing. The data show some 29,000 clones, around 87% seen once. Treatment of the sample: preoperative locoregional IRX-2 cytokine immunotherapy. Samples came from a phase Ib trial of preoperative locoregional IRX-2 cytokine immunotherapy.

This TCR was recovered from a human donor with breast cancer. V usage is TRBV6-5 and J usage is TRBJ1-2; D unclear. This sample was taken from a patient treated with IRX-2 immunotherapy. The CDR3 spells CASREGVGYTF. The CDR3 DNA reads TGTGCCAGCAGGGAGGGAGTTGGCTACACCTTC.